These 24 T cell receptor beta chains share one sample of origin, sequenced in a study of identical twins. Each CDR3 protein is one row after TCRdb ran MiXCR on the 5' RACE reads. The sample carries roughly 750,000 distinct CDR3 sequences, 21% recorded once. The same sample was also used in a study of T cells expressing NK-cell markers.

Sample: PBMCs. These receptors were taken from a woman aged 18-29 years in good health.

This rearrangement joins TRBV5-1 to TRBJ2-1, with TRBD2 matching over 9 bases. V trimming: 5 bases; J trimming: 9 bases; junction bases outside the gene matches: 15. CDR1 SGHRS and CDR2 YFSETQ come from the germline V gene. The CDR3 spans 16 residues. The DNA for the CDR3 is TGCGCCAGCAGGGACCGGACGGGACTAGCCCGCGGTGAGCAGTTCTTC. It codes for CASRDRTGLARGEQFF.

For the CDR3, the DNA is TGTGCCAGCAGCGAACCCCCAGGGGGCCGTGAGACCCAGTACTTC. Translation gives CASSEPPGGRETQYF. The chain carries TRBV9 and TRBJ2-5; 8 nucleotides agree with TRBD1. The CDR3 loop spans 15 amino acids. V lost 3 bases, J lost 5 bases, and 9 bases stayed unmatched. Per germline, CDR1 SGDLS and CDR2 YYNGEE.

This clonotype was detected many times. V is TRBV24-1 and J is TRBJ2-1; D gene uncertain. Germline CDR1 is KGHDR and CDR2 is SFDVKD. This CDR3 is 13 amino acids long. V was clipped by 3 bases and J by 4 bases, with 6 bases between them. The CDR3 sequence: CATSDQSYNEQFF. CDR3 in DNA: TGTGCCACCAGTGATCAATCTTACAATGAGCAGTTCTTC.

The rearrangement links TRBV12-3 or TRBV12-4 to TRBJ2-7; unclear D gene. This CDR3 contains 13 residues. The V gene lost 6 bases and the J gene lost 0 bases, with 9 bases spanning the gap. CDR3 in DNA: TGTGCCAGCAGAGGGATTAGCTCCTACGAGCAGTACTTC. Its translation: CASRGISSYEQYF.

This clonotype was counted a few times. CDR3 sequence (DNA): TGCAGTGCTAGAGTTCGGGGACAGGGGAACCGTGAAGCTTTCTTT. Translation: CSARVRGQGNREAFF. V and J are TRBV20-1 and TRBJ1-1, with 10 bases lining up with TRBD1. Looked up from germline, CDR1 is DFQATT and CDR2 is SNEGSKA (reference sequence). This CDR3 has 15 amino acids. Trimming cost V 1 base and J 7 bases; bases outside gene matches: 9.

This clonotype was found once. This rearrangement joins TRBV6-2 or TRBV6-3 to TRBJ2-4, with D possibly TRBD1 on 6 matching bases. Germline loops: CDR1 MNHEY, CDR2 SVGEGT. The V end was cut by 5 bases, the J end by 1 base, with 12 bases between. The CDR3 contains 15 residues. The CDR3 nucleotides read TGTGCCAGCAGTCCTAAAGGACAGGCCAAAAACATTCAGTACTTC. Translating gives CASSPKGQAKNIQYF.

There are a few counts of this clonotype. V gene TRBV12-3 or TRBV12-4 combines with J gene TRBJ2-1; 8 nucleotides agree with TRBD2. J was trimmed by 4 bases and V by 6 bases; bases with no gene match: 5. The CDR3 consists of 14 residues. The CDR3 sequence is CASSAQREYNEQFF. The DNA for the CDR3 is TGTGCCAGCAGCGCTCAGCGGGAGTACAATGAGCAGTTCTTC.

The chain uses TRBV4-3 and TRBJ1-2; the D is unclear. The length of the CDR3 is 15 residues. The germline V gene has CDR1 LGHNA and CDR2 YSLEER. Trimming pared 7 bases from V and 3 bases from J, leaving 18 bases between. CDR3 nucleotide sequence: TGCGCCAGCAAGATGGTAGGGAAACGGGACTATGGCTACACCTTC. As protein: CASKMVGKRDYGYTF.

This clonotype has ten or more counts. Germline and junction disagree at one end, which may indicate a read error. The V call is TRBV20-1, the J call TRBJ2-7; D gene ambiguous. This CDR3 comprises 10 residues. In germline, CDR1 is DFQATT, CDR2 SNEGSKA (reference sequence). The CDR3, as DNA: TGCAGTGCCAGAGCCTACGAGCAGTACTTC. This translates into CSARAYEQYF.

This clonotype showed up many times. CDR3 protein: CATVTSANYEQYF. In DNA form, the CDR3 reads TGCGCCACCGTGACGAGTGCTAACTACGAGCAGTACTTC. The chain carries TRBV10-2 and TRBJ2-7; D ambiguous. The CDR3 is 13 amino acids. The germline V gene encodes CDR1 WSHSY and CDR2 SAAADI. V lost 10 bases and J lost 3, with 16 bases in between.

This clonotype was counted a few times. The chain links TRBV6-5 to TRBJ2-1; TRBD2 matches at 9 bases. This CDR3 has 16 amino acids. J was trimmed by 7 bases and V by 0 bases; bases with no gene match: 7. From germline, CDR1 is MNHEY and CDR2 SVGAGI. CDR3 nucleotide sequence: TGTGCCAGCAGTTACTCTAGCGGGAGTGGGCGGAATGAGCAGTTCTTC. It codes for CASSYSSGSGRNEQFF.

The genes are TRBV5-1 and TRBJ2-2; tentatively, D is TRBD2 (5 bases). Trimming took 6 bases from V and 1 from J, leaving 13 bases between them. CDR3 length: 15 amino acids. Germline CDR1 and CDR2: SGHRS and YFSETQ. CDR3 region: CASIKGAGNTGELFF. The CDR3 nucleotides are TGCGCCAGCATAAAGGGTGCGGGGAACACCGGGGAGCTGTTTTTT.

The sample holds a few counts of this clonotype. The chain recombines TRBV27 with TRBJ2-7; a weak D match, TRBD2 (6 bases). V gave up 7 bases and J gave up 6 bases, with 22 bases separating them. The CDR3 covers 15 residues. Per the germline V gene, CDR1 is MNHEY and CDR2 is SMNVEV (reference sequence). For the CDR3, the DNA is TGTGCCAGCACCTTCGGAACTAGCTCTATCTCCGAGCAGTACTTC. It codes for CASTFGTSSISEQYF.

The chain has TRBV20-1 and TRBJ2-7, with D perhaps being TRBD1 or TRBD2 (5 bases each). Germline CDR1 DFQATT, CDR2 SNEGSKA (reference sequence). Trimming stripped 0 bases from V and 11 bases from J, with 14 bases between. The CDR3 runs 12 residues. The CDR3 loop reads CSARDSGPREYF. The CDR3 DNA follows: TGCAGTGCTAGAGATTCGGGGCCTCGGGAGTACTTC.

This clonotype was detected many times. The genes are TRBV5-1 and TRBJ2-1; D remains unclear. Per germline, CDR1 SGHRS and CDR2 YFSETQ. The CDR3 sequence is 14 residues long. Trimming took off 3 bases at V and 8 bases at J, with 15 bases between the two ends. The CDR3 reads CASSSAGIRHEQFF. For the CDR3, the DNA is TGCGCCAGCAGCTCAGCTGGAATTCGACATGAGCAGTTCTTC.

V and J are TRBV27 and TRBJ1-4, with TRBD1 as a possible D gene (5 bases). Germline lookup yields CDR1 MNHEY and CDR2 SMNVEV (reference sequence). The CDR3 extends over 15 amino acids. Trimming pared 5 bases from V and 3 bases from J, leaving 13 bases between. The CDR3 DNA follows: TGTGCCAGCAGTCCGAGGGACCGACCTAATGAAAAACTGTTTTTT. This codes for CASSPRDRPNEKLFF. The full variable domain, rest sourced from reference TRBV27 and TRBJ1-4, is EAQVTQNPRYLITVTGKKLTVTCSQNMNHEYMSWYRQDPGLGLRQIYYSMNVEVTDKGDVPEGYKVSRKEKRNFPLILESPSPNQTSLYFCASSPRDRPNEKLFFGSGTQLSVL.

V and J are TRBV5-5 and TRBJ2-1; D not certain. The CDR3 is 11 residues long. CDR1 SGHKS and CDR2 YYEKEE come from the germline V gene (reference sequence). V was trimmed by 3 bases and J by 10 bases, leaving 8 bases between them. This chain's CDR3 is CASSSSPEQFF. Here the CDR3 DNA reads TGTGCCAGCAGCTCGAGTCCAGAGCAGTTCTTC.

This sequence joins TRBV9 and TRBJ2-2; D is perhaps TRBD2 (5 bases). Trimming removed 0 bases from V and 6 bases from J, with 12 bases in between. The CDR3 sequence is 15 residues long. Germline lookup yields CDR1 SGDLS and CDR2 YYNGEE. This CDR3 reads CASSVEWPRAGELFF. CDR3 DNA: TGTGCCAGCAGCGTAGAGTGGCCGAGGGCCGGGGAGCTGTTTTTT.

The chain joins TRBV9 to TRBJ1-2; TRBD1 agrees at 7 bases. Losses at the gene ends were 4 bases for V and 4 bases for J; bases not matched to a gene: 7. CDR3 size: 14 residues. Looked up from germline, CDR1 is SGDLS and CDR2 is YYNGEE. The CDR3 DNA follows: TGTGCCAGCAGCCGACAGGGACTCGGCTATGGCTACACCTTC. Translation gives CASSRQGLGYGYTF.

This clonotype was picked up many times. The chain has TRBV12-3 or TRBV12-4 and TRBJ2-1, with D uncertain. This CDR3 is 12 amino acids long. Trimming pared 5 bases from V and 1 base from J, leaving 3 bases between. The CDR3 loop reads CASSRSYNEQFF. For the CDR3, the DNA is TGTGCCAGCAGTCGATCCTACAATGAGCAGTTCTTC.

This sequence joins TRBV29-1 and TRBJ2-1; TRBD2 matches 10 bases. The CDR3 spans 14 residues. Germline V gives CDR1 SQVTM, CDR2 ANQGSEA. The V gene end was trimmed by 6 bases and the J gene end by 6 bases; junction bases not matched to a gene: 8. The chain's CDR3 is CSVNLAGGINEQFF. CDR3 nucleotide sequence: TGCAGCGTAAATTTAGCGGGAGGAATCAATGAGCAGTTCTTC.

This clonotype was seen a handful of times. The rearrangement uses TRBV20-1 and TRBJ2-5; D call uncertain. There are 10 residues in the CDR3. Germline-derived CDR1 and CDR2 are DFQATT and SNEGSKA (reference sequence). For the CDR3, the DNA is TGCAGCTATCGGAAAGAGACCCAGTACTTC. It translates to CSYRKETQYF.

The sample holds many counts of this clonotype. The chain links TRBV27 to TRBJ1-5; D not resolved. The germline V gene encodes CDR1 MNHEY and CDR2 SMNVEV (reference sequence). V gave up 3 bases and J gave up 5 bases, with 8 bases separating them. This CDR3 region has 13 residues. CDR3 residues: CASSLAGDQPQHF. The CDR3 nucleotides read TGTGCCAGCAGTTTGGCCGGGGATCAGCCCCAGCATTTT.

This clonotype was seen just once. This chain links TRBV7-3 with TRBJ2-2, with D possibly matching TRBD1 (5 bases). From germline, CDR1 is SGHTA and CDR2 FQGTGA. This CDR3 is 18 amino acids long. The germline V and J ends were trimmed by 1 base and 0 bases, with 15 bases remaining between them. CDR3 DNA: TGTGCCAGCAGCTTAAACCCGGCAGGGCCAACGAACACCGGGGAGCTGTTTTTT. Translated: CASSLNPAGPTNTGELFF.